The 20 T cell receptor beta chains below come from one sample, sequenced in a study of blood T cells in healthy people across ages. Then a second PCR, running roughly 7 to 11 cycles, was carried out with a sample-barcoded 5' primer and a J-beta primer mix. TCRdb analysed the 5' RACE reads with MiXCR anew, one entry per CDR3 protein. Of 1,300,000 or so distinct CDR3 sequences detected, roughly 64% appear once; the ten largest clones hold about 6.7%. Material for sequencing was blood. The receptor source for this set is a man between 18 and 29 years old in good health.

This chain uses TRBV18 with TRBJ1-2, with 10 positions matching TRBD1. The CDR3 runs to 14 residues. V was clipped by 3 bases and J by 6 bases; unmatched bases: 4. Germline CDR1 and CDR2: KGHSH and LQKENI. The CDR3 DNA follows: TGTGCCAGCTCACCTGACAGGGGGCGGGATGGCTACACCTTC. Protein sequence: CASSPDRGRDGYTF.

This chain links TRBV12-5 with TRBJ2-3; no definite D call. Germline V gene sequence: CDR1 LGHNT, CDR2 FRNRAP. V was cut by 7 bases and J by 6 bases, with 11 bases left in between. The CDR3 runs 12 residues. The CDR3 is CASVSLADTQYF. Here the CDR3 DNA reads TGTGCTAGTGTTTCTCTGGCGGATACGCAGTATTTT.

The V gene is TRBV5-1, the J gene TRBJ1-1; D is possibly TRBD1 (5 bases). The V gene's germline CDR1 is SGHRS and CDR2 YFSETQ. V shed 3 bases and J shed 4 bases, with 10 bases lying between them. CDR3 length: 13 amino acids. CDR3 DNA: TGCGCCAGCAGCTCCCAGGGCCTCACTGAAGCTTTCTTT. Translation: CASSSQGLTEAFF.

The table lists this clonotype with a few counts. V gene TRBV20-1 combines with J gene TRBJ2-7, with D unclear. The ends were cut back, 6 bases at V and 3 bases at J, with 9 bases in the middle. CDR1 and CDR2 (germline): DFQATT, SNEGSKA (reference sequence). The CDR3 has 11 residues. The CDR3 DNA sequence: TGCAGTGCAACCGATAACTACGAGCAGTACTTC. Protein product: CSATDNYEQYF.

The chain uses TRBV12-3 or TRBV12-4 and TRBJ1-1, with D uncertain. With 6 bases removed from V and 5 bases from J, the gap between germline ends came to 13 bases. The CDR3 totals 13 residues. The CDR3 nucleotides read TGTGCCAGCAGCATGCGGGCTTCGACTGAAGCTTTCTTT. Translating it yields CASSMRASTEAFF.

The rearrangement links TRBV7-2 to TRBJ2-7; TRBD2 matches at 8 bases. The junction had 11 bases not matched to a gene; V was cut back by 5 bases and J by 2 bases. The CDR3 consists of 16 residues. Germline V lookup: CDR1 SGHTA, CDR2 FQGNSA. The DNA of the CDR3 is TGTGCCAGCAGCAAATCGACTAGCGCCTTCACCTACGAGCAGTACTTC. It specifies CASSKSTSAFTYEQYF.

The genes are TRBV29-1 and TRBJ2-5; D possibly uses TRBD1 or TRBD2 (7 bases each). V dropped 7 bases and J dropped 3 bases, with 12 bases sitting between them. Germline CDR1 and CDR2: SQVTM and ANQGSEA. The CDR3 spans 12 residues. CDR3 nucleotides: TGCAGCGCAGGGGGGGAAAAAGAGACCCAGTACTTC. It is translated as CSAGGEKETQYF. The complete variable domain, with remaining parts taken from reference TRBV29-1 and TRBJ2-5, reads SAVISQKPSRDICQRGTSLTIQCQVDSQVTMMFWYRQQPGQSLTLIATANQGSEATYESGFVIDKFPISRPNLTFSTLTVSNMSPEDSSIYLCSAGGEKETQYFGPGTRLLVL.

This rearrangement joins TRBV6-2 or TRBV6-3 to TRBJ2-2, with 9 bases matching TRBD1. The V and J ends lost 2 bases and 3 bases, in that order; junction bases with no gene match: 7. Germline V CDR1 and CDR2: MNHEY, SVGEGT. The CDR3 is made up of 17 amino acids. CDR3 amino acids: CASSYVPRTGDTGELFF. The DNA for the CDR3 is TGTGCCAGCAGTTACGTGCCGCGGACAGGGGACACCGGGGAGCTGTTTTTT.

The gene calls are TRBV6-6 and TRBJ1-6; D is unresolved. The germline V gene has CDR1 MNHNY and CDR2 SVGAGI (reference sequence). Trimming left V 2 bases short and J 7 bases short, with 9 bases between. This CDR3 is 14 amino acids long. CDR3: CASSYAESNSPLHF. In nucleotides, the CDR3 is TGTGCCAGCAGTTACGCGGAATCGAATTCACCCCTCCACTTT.

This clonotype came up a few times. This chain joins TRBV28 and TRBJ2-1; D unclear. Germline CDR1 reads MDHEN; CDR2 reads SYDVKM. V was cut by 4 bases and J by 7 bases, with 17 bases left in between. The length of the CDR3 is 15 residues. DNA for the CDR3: TGTGCCAGCAGTTCCCCGCGGAATGGTCGTAATGAGCAGTTCTTC. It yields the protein CASSSPRNGRNEQFF. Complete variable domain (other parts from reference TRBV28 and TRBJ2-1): DVKVTQSSRYLVKRTGEKVFLECVQDMDHENMFWYRQDPGLGLRLIYFSYDVKMKEKGDIPEGYSVSREKKERFSLILESASTNQTSMYLCASSSPRNGRNEQFFGPGTRLTVL.

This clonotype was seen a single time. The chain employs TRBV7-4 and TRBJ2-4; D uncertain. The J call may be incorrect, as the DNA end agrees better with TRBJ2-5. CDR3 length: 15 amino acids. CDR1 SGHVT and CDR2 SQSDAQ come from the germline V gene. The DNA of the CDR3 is TGTGCCAGCAGCGTTAACTTCCACCTTAGGGAGACCCAGTACTTC. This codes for CASSVNFHLRETQYF.

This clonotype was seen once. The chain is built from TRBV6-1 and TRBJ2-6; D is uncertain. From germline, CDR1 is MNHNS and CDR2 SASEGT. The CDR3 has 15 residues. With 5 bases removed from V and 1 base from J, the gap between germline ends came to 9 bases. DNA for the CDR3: TGTGCCAGCAGTTTAGAGACTTCTGGGGCCAACGTCCTGACTTTC. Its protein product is CASSLETSGANVLTF.

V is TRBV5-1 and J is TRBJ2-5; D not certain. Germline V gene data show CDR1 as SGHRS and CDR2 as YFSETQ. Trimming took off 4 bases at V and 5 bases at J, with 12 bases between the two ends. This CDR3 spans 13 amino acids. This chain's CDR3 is CASSPYIRETQYF. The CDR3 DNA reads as TGCGCCAGCAGCCCATACATCCGGGAGACCCAGTACTTC.

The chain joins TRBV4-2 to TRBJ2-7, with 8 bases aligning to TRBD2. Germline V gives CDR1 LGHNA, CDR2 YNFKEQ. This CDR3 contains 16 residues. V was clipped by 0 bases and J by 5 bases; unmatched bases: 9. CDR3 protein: CASSQDFRPGLDEQYF. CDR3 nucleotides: TGTGCCAGCAGCCAAGATTTCCGACCGGGACTAGACGAGCAGTACTTC.

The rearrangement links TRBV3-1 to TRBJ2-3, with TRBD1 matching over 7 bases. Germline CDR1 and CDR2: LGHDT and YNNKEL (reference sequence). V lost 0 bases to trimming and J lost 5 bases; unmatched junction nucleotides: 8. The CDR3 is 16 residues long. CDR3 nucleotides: TGTGCCAGCAGCCAAGATCGAGGGGGCGTCTTAGATACGCAGTATTTT. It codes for CASSQDRGGVLDTQYF.

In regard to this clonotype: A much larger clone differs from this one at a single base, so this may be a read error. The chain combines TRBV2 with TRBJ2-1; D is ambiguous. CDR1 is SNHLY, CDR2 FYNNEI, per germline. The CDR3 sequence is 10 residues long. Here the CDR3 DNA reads TGTGCCAGCAGTGTTAATGGGCAGTTCTTC. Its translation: CASSVNGQFF.

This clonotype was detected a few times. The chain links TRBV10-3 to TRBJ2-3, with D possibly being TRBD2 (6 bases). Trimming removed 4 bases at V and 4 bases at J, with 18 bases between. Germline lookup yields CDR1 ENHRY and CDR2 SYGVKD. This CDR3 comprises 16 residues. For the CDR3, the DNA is TGTGCCATCAGTGGGTCAACGGGGGTAATTTCAGATACGCAGTATTTT. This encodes CAISGSTGVISDTQYF.

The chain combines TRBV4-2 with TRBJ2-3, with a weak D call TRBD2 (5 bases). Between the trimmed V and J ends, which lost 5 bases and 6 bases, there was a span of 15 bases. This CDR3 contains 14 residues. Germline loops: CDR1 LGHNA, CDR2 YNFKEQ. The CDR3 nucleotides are TGTGCCAGCAGCACCCAACTGGACTCGGATACGCAGTATTTT. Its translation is CASSTQLDSDTQYF.

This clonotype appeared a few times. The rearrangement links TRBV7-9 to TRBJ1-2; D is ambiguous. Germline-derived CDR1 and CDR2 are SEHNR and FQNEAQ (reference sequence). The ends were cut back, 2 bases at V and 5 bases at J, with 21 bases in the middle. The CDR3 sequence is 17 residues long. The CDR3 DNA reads TGTGCCAGCAGCTTAACGGGCACACCCTCCTTACAGTATGGCTACACCTTC. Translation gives CASSLTGTPSLQYGYTF.

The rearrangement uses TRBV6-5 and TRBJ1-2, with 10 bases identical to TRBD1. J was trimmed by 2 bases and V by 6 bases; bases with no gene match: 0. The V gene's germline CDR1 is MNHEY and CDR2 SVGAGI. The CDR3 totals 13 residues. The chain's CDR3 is CASRGQGNYGYTF. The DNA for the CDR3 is TGTGCCAGCAGGGGACAGGGGAACTATGGCTACACCTTC.